This T cell receptor (beta chain) comes out of a study of cytomegalovirus exposure and HLA in healthy donors. As for the study in general: Earlier results showed roughly 120 million unique TCR beta sequences derived from approximately 170 million T cells. Of the donors genotyped, several hundred in all, 80% to 85% fell in the Caucasian-associated ancestry cluster. Overall study findings and caveats: Accounts indicate the classifier identified cytomegalovirus status with strong specificity and sensitivity. In vitro checks showed that three CMV-associated chains really do target CMV antigens.

Concerning this clone: Its cognate antigen is unknown.

Germline trimming cut 3 bases from V and 2 bases from J; bases unmatched to any gene: 8. The germline V gene has CDR1 LNHNV and CDR2 YYDKDF (reference sequence). The CDR3 loop spans 16 amino acids. Use of 60 Vbeta and 13 Jbeta primers characterized the PCR. Data came from immunoSEQ multiplex PCR; TCRdb stores just in-frame clones and leaves some out. The repertoire holds approximately 180,000 clones, with over 70% as singletons. This receptor was obtained from a male donor in good health and CMV-seronegative. The V call is TRBV15, the J call TRBJ2-7, with TRBD1 identical over 9 bases. The sequenced material came from PBMCs. CDR3 in DNA: TGTGCCACCAGCAGCGCTCCCGGGGACAGGGCCTACGAGCAGTACTTC. Amino acids: CATSSAPGDRAYEQYF. Full variable domain (outside the CDR3, taken from reference TRBV15 and TRBJ2-7): DAMVIQNPRYQVTQFGKPVTLSCSQTLNHNVMYWYQQKSSQAPKLLFHYYDKDFNNEADTPDNFQSRRPNTSFCFLDIRSPGLGDTAMYLCATSSAPGDRAYEQYFGPGTRLTVT.